The 31 T cell receptor beta chains below come from one sample, sequenced in a study of immune evolution from preneoplasia to lung adenocarcinoma. Profiled with immunoSEQ multiplex PCR; TCRdb holds only in-frame clones, not every one. The sample lists about 4,900 clones, about 75% occurring once. Sequenced input: FFPE minimally invasive lung adenocarcinoma tissue. The receptors shown here come from a person aged 60 to 85 with lung adenocarcinoma.

The chain couples TRBV2 to TRBJ1-6; no firm D call. Trimming removed 4 bases from V and 7 bases from J, with 5 bases in between. The CDR3 spans 12 residues. Germline V gene sequence: CDR1 SNHLY, CDR2 FYNNEI. For the CDR3, the DNA is TGTGCCAGCAGTGTCGTAAATTCACCCCTCCACTTT. Its translation: CASSVVNSPLHF.

The chain joins TRBV19 to TRBJ2-1, with D possibly matching TRBD1 (6 bases). Trimming pared 1 base from V and 9 bases from J, leaving 19 bases between. Per germline, CDR1 LNHDA and CDR2 SQIVND (reference sequence). CDR3 length equals 16 residues. The CDR3 DNA reads as TGTGCCAGTAGTATAGTAACAGGGTTCATTGTGTCTGAGCAGTTCTTC. Amino acid sequence: CASSIVTGFIVSEQFF.

The genes are TRBV5-4 and TRBJ2-1, with D unresolved. The V gene's germline CDR1 is SGHNT and CDR2 YYREEE (reference sequence). The CDR3 runs to 17 residues. V was pared by 4 bases and J by 0 bases, with 17 bases between. As DNA, the CDR3 is TGTGCCAGCAGCGGGCTCCCGTTTGAGAGCTCCTACAATGAGCAGTTCTTC. Protein product: CASSGLPFESSYNEQFF. Complete variable domain (other parts from reference TRBV5-4 and TRBJ2-1): ETGVTQSPTHLIKTRGQQVTLRCSSQSGHNTVSWYQQALGQGPQFIFQYYREEENGRGNFPPRFSGLQFPNYSSELNVNALELDDSALYLCASSGLPFESSYNEQFFGPGTRLTVL.

The chain employs TRBV28 and TRBJ1-5; D is unresolved. V dropped 2 bases and J dropped 0 bases, with 8 bases sitting between them. Germline V CDR1 and CDR2: MDHEN, SYDVKM. There are 15 residues in the CDR3. The CDR3 region has the DNA TGTGCCAGCAGTTTAGACCAGTCTAGCAATCAGCCCCAGCATTTT. It is translated as CASSLDQSSNQPQHF.

The genes are TRBV21-1 and TRBJ2-2; the table's D call of TRBD1 was not tested on the DNA. TRBV21-1 represents a pseudogene. The CDR3 contains 17 residues. CDR3 DNA sequence: TGTGCCGGGAAACAGGGGTACTACACTTCGAACACCGGGGAGCTGTTTTTT. Amino acids: CAGKQGYYTSNTGELFF.

The chain couples TRBV19 to TRBJ2-5, with 8 bases lining up with TRBD1. Trimming at V came to 5 bases and at J to 2 bases, leaving 1 base not matched to a gene. This CDR3 spans 13 amino acids. CDR1 is LNHDA, CDR2 SQIVND, per germline (reference sequence). CDR3 DNA sequence: TGTGCCAGTAGTTGGACAGGGCAAGAGACCCAGTACTTC. Encoded protein: CASSWTGQETQYF.

This chain joins TRBV4-3 and TRBJ2-1; D is unclear. CDR1 is LGHNA, CDR2 YSLEER, per germline. The CDR3 totals 13 residues. Trimming took 0 bases from V and 9 from J, leaving 9 bases between them. DNA for the CDR3: TGCGCCAGCAGCCAAGATCCGAGAGGTGAGCAGTTCTTC. This codes for CASSQDPRGEQFF.

The chain is built from TRBV5-3 and TRBJ1-2; D gene unclear. TRBV5-3 belongs to the ORF category, with a function that is uncertain. The ends were cut back, 3 bases at V and 8 bases at J, with 26 bases in the middle. The CDR3 extends over 17 amino acids. CDR3 sequence reads: CARSCIHFEFALSGYTF. The CDR3 region has the DNA TGTGCCAGAAGCTGCATCCACTTTGAGTTCGCCCTTTCCGGCTACACCTTC.

This clone was seen more than once but under ten times. The chain carries TRBV12-5 and TRBJ2-3; 7 positions agree with TRBD1. The CDR3 runs 13 residues. Germline CDR1 and CDR2: LGHNT and FRNRAP. After removal of 9 bases from V and 2 bases from J, the junction contained 5 bases not matched to a gene. The CDR3 DNA sequence: TGTGCTAGCTGGGACAGCAACACAGATACGCAGTATTTT. Translating it yields CASWDSNTDTQYF.

The chain combines TRBV5-5 with TRBJ2-1, with D tentatively TRBD1 or TRBD2 (5 bases each). This CDR3 has 16 amino acids. V was pared by 4 bases and J by 2 bases, with 16 bases between. Germline assignment: CDR1 SGHKS and CDR2 YYEKEE (reference sequence). The CDR3 loop reads CASSLRDALTYNEQFF. CDR3 DNA: TGTGCCAGCAGCCTAAGGGACGCTCTAACCTACAATGAGCAGTTCTTC.

The V and J genes are TRBV28 and TRBJ1-3, with no clear D. Germline V gene lookup returns CDR1 MDHEN and CDR2 SYDVKM. V lost 3 bases to trimming and J lost 0 bases, with 9 bases between them. The CDR3 is 15 residues long. The CDR3 nucleotides are TGTGCCAGCAGTTTGCCTGAGAGCTCTGGAAACACCATATATTTT. Protein sequence: CASSLPESSGNTIYF.

V usage is TRBV5-1 and J usage is TRBJ2-2; D is possibly TRBD2 (6 bases). The V end was cut by 1 base, the J end by 5 bases, with 12 bases between. CDR3 size: 15 residues. Germline CDR1 and CDR2: SGHRS and YFSETQ. In nucleotides, the CDR3 is TGCGCCAGCAGCTTGACGTCGGGGGAGACCGGGGAGCTGTTTTTT. This codes for CASSLTSGETGELFF.

The chain recombines TRBV28 with TRBJ2-3, with a possible D match to TRBD1 (7 bases). This CDR3 has 17 residues. Germline CDR1 reads MDHEN; CDR2 reads SYDVKM. Trimming removed 5 bases at V and 2 bases at J, with 20 bases between. The CDR3 nucleotides read TGTGCCAGCAGTCGGCAGGGGGGCTCCCCCCCCACAGATACGCAGTATTTT. Its translation is CASSRQGGSPPTDTQYF.

This clone was picked up one time. The chain joins TRBV7-6 to TRBJ2-2, with D tentatively TRBD1 (6 bases). Germline CDR1 SGHVS, CDR2 FNYEAQ. Trimming removed 1 base from V and 0 bases from J, with 6 bases in between. The CDR3 covers 15 residues. The DNA for the CDR3 is TGTGCCAGCAGCTTAGGGACAGCGAACACCGGGGAGCTGTTTTTT. Protein sequence: CASSLGTANTGELFF.

The V call is TRBV6-6, the J call TRBJ1-2; 11 bases agree with TRBD1. Germline trimming cut 5 bases from V and 2 bases from J; bases unmatched to any gene: 4. CDR3 length: 15 residues. Germline CDR1 and CDR2: MNHNY and SVGAGI (reference sequence). The CDR3, as DNA: TGTGCCAGCAGTCCCCGGGACAGGGGGAACTATGGCTACACCTTC. It specifies CASSPRDRGNYGYTF.

The chain links TRBV2 to TRBJ1-6, with D perhaps TRBD1 (5 bases). Germline CDR1 SNHLY, CDR2 FYNNEI. The CDR3 is 12 residues long. Trimming pared 5 bases from V and 7 bases from J, leaving 6 bases between. CDR3 sequence: CASSRDNSPLHF. The CDR3, as DNA: TGTGCCAGCAGTCGGGACAATTCACCCCTCCACTTT.

V gene TRBV11-2 combines with J gene TRBJ1-1, with D perhaps matching TRBD1 (6 bases). Germline assignment: CDR1 SGHAT and CDR2 FQNNGV. This CDR3 spans 14 amino acids. With 6 bases removed from V and 6 bases from J, the gap between germline ends came to 17 bases. The DNA of the CDR3 is TGTGCCAGCAGTCTAGGGGGGAGCTATTCTGAAGCTTTCTTT. Protein product: CASSLGGSYSEAFF.

This chain links TRBV28 with TRBJ1-3; 8 bases are a match to TRBD1. V lost 5 bases and J lost 5; bases outside the gene matches: 8. Germline V lookup: CDR1 MDHEN, CDR2 SYDVKM. This CDR3 comprises 15 residues. The CDR3 reads CASSPRGTGRNTIYF. The CDR3 DNA follows: TGTGCCAGCAGTCCCCGTGGGACAGGCCGAAACACCATATATTTT.

The V and J genes are TRBV7-3 and TRBJ2-7; D may be TRBD2 (5 bases). Per germline, CDR1 SGHTA and CDR2 FQGTGA. Trimming removed 3 bases at V and 5 bases at J, with 11 bases between. The CDR3 sequence is 13 residues long. CDR3 protein: CASSLDEGDEQYF. CDR3 sequence (DNA): TGTGCCAGCAGCTTGGACGAGGGTGACGAGCAGTACTTC.

The rearrangement joins TRBV30 to TRBJ1-6, with D perhaps TRBD1 (6 bases). This CDR3 is 14 amino acids long. V was clipped by 2 bases and J by 4 bases, with 9 bases between them. Germline CDR1 reads GTSNPN; CDR2 reads SVGIG (reference sequence). CDR3 sequence (DNA): TGTGCCTGGAGTAGTGGACAGTATAATTCACCCCTCCACTTT. Translation gives CAWSSGQYNSPLHF.

The chain has TRBV28 and TRBJ1-2; D remains ambiguous. Germline-derived CDR1 and CDR2 are MDHEN and SYDVKM. CDR3 length equals 10 residues. The V gene lost 10 bases and the J gene lost 4 bases, with 7 bases spanning the gap. The CDR3 protein is CATRLYGYTF. The CDR3 DNA reads TGTGCCACCAGGCTCTATGGCTACACCTTC.

This clone was observed a single time. This chain uses TRBV7-2 with TRBJ2-2; unclear D gene. Trimming pared 3 bases from V and 6 bases from J, leaving 11 bases between. Germline CDR1 SGHTA, CDR2 FQGNSA. The CDR3 consists of 14 residues. The CDR3 coding sequence is TGTGCCAGCAGCTTGCGCCGGTGGGCCGGGGAGCTGTTTTTT. Translating it yields CASSLRRWAGELFF.

The CDR3, as DNA: TGCGCCAGCAGTGAGGGGGTAATGAGAGAGTCAGATACGCAGTATTTT. Its translation is CASSEGVMRESDTQYF. The chain couples TRBV10-2 to TRBJ2-3; D unresolved. V was pared by 2 bases and J by 4 bases, with 16 bases between. The CDR3 totals 16 residues. Germline CDR1 and CDR2: WSHSY and SAAADI.

The chain recombines TRBV2 with TRBJ1-4; 7 bases match TRBD1. Germline loops: CDR1 SNHLY, CDR2 FYNNEI. J was trimmed by 4 bases and V by 6 bases; bases with no gene match: 8. The CDR3 is 15 residues long. The CDR3 nucleotides are TGTGCCAGCAGGGCAGGGGGGAAAGTTAATGAAAAACTGTTTTTT. Residues: CASRAGGKVNEKLFF.

CDR3 sequence (DNA): TGCGCCAGCAGCCACCCAACAGGGTCCGCCTACGAGCAGTACTTC. Protein sequence: CASSHPTGSAYEQYF. The gene calls are TRBV4-1 and TRBJ2-7, with a weak D call TRBD1 (6 bases). This CDR3 has 15 residues. CDR1 and CDR2 (germline): MGHRA, YSYEKL. Trimming left V 3 bases short and J 2 bases short, with 14 bases between.

V gene TRBV30 combines with J gene TRBJ2-1; no reliable D call. From germline, CDR1 is GTSNPN and CDR2 SVGIG (reference sequence). The V end was cut by 3 bases, the J end by 10 bases, with 22 bases between. The CDR3 totals 15 residues. In DNA, the CDR3 is TGTGCCTGGAGCACCCTAGATAAGGTTTTAACGGAGCAGTTCTTC. The encoded protein is CAWSTLDKVLTEQFF.

The rearrangement joins TRBV29-1 to TRBJ2-3, with 7 bases lining up with TRBD1. In germline, CDR1 is SQVTM, CDR2 ANQGSEA. The CDR3 extends over 13 amino acids. With 7 bases clipped from V and 2 bases from J, the junction kept 6 bases outside the gene matches. CDR3 region: CSAGQATTDTQYF. The CDR3 DNA follows: TGCAGCGCCGGACAGGCCACCACAGATACGCAGTATTTT.

This sequence joins TRBV6-4 and TRBJ2-1; 12 positions match TRBD2. The trim removed 6 bases at V and 7 bases at J, leaving 4 bases unmatched. CDR3 size: 14 residues. Germline assignment: CDR1 MRHNA and CDR2 SNTAGT. CDR3 DNA: TGTGCCAGCAGACTAGCGGGGGGCCTGAATGAGCAGTTCTTC. Residues: CASRLAGGLNEQFF.

The genes are TRBV5-1 and TRBJ2-5, with D possibly matching TRBD1 (5 bases). Trimming removed 0 bases at V and 2 bases at J, with 5 bases between. The CDR3 loop spans 13 amino acids. Germline CDR1 is SGHRS and CDR2 is YFSETQ. CDR3 residues: CASSLGQQETQYF. Here the CDR3 DNA reads TGCGCCAGCAGCTTGGGACAGCAAGAGACCCAGTACTTC.

The chain has TRBV30 and TRBJ1-5; D uncertain. Trimming took 3 bases from V and 5 from J, leaving 11 bases between them. In germline, CDR1 is GTSNPN, CDR2 SVGIG (reference sequence). The CDR3 contains 13 residues. This chain's CDR3 is CAWSASRYQPQHF. CDR3 in DNA: TGTGCCTGGAGCGCCTCTCGGTATCAGCCCCAGCATTTT.

The chain links TRBV28 to TRBJ2-2; 9 bases line up with TRBD2. V dropped 6 bases and J dropped 2; count of bases not matched to a gene: 4. Germline-derived CDR1 and CDR2 are MDHEN and SYDVKM. The CDR3 spans 15 residues. The CDR3 DNA sequence: TGTGCCAGCAGGATAGCGGGGGTAAACACCGGGGAGCTGTTTTTT. Its translation: CASRIAGVNTGELFF. The whole variable domain, remainder taken from reference TRBV28 and TRBJ2-2, is DVKVTQSSRYLVKRTGEKVFLECVQDMDHENMFWYRQDPGLGLRLIYFSYDVKMKEKGDIPEGYSVSREKKERFSLILESASTNQTSMYLCASRIAGVNTGELFFGEGSRLTVL.